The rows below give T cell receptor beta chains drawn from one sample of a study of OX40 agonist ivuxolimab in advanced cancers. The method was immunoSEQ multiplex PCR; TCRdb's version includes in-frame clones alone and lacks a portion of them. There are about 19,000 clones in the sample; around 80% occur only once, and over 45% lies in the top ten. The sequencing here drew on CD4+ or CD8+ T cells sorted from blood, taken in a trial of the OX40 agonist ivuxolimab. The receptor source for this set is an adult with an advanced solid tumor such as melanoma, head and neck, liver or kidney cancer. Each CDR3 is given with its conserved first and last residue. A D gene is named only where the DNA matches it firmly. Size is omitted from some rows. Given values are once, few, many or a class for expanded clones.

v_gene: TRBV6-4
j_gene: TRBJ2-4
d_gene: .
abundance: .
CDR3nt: TGTGCCCAGTTCAGGGAGTGGGCCAAAAACATTCAGTACTTC
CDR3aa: CAQFREWAKNIQYF

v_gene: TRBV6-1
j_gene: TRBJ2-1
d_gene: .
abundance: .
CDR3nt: TGTGCCAGCAGTGAAGATTTGTCCCTGAGCTCCTACAATGAGCAGTTCTTC
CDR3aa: CASSEDLSLSSYNEQFF

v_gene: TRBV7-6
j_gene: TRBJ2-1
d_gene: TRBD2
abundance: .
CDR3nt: TGTGCCAGCAGCTCGGGGGGCTACAATGAGCAGTTCTTC
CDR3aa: CASSSGGYNEQFF

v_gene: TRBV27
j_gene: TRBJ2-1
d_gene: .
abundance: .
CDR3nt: TGTGCCAGCAGTTTATCGACGGGGAATGAGCAGTTCTTC
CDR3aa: CASSLSTGNEQFF

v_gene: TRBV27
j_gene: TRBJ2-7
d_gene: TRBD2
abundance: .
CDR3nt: TGTGCCAGCAGTTTCGCCGGGGGGGCATCCTACGAGCAGTACTTC
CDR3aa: CASSFAGGASYEQYF

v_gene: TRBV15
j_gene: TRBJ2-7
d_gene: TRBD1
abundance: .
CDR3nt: TGTGCCACCAGCAGTTTCGACAGGGGTTACTACGAGCAGTACTTC
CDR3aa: CATSSFDRGYYEQYF

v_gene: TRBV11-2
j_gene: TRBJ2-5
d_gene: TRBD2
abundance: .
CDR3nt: TGTGCCAGCAGCTTAGGGGGCGGGAGCGAGACCCAGTACTTC
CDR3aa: CASSLGGGSETQYF

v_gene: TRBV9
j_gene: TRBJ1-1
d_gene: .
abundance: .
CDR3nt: TGTGCCAGCAGCACCGGGGACTTCACTGAAGCTTTCTTT
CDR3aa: CASSTGDFTEAFF

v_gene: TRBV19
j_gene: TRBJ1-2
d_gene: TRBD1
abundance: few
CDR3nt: TGTGCCAGTAGTACGACAGGGTATGATGGCTACACCTTC
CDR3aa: CASSTTGYDGYTF

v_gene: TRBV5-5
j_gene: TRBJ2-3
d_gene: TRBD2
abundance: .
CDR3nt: TGTGCCAGCAGCGGGTGGGGACTAGCCGTAGATACGCAGTATTTT
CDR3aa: CASSGWGLAVDTQYF

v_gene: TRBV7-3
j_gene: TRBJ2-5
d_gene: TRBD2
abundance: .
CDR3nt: TGTGCCAGCAGCTCTAGCGGGGAAGAGACCCAGTACTTC
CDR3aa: CASSSSGEETQYF

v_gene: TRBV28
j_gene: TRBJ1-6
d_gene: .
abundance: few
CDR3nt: TGTGCCAGCAGTCGTCCGGGACCACCAACACCCCTCCACTTT
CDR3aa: CASSRPGPPTPLHF

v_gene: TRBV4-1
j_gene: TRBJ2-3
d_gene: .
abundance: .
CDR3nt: TGCGCCAGCAGCCAGGGCCGTTTTAGCACAGATACGCAGTATTTT
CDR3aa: CASSQGRFSTDTQYF

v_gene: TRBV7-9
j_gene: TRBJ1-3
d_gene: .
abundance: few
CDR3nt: TGTGCCAGCAGCTTATTAGAGGCTAACACCATATATTTT
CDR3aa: CASSLLEANTIYF

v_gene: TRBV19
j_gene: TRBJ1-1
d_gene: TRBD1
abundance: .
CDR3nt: TGTGCCAGTACGACTGCGACAGGGGGTTCTACTGAAGCTTTCTTT
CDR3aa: CASTTATGGSTEAFF

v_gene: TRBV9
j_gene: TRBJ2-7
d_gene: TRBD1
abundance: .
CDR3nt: TGTGCCAGCAGCGGGACAGGGGACAACGAGCAGTACTTC
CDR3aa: CASSGTGDNEQYF

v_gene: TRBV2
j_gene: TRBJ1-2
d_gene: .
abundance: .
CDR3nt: TGTGCCAGCAGTGCGATGACGGGCCCCATGTATGGCTACACCTTC
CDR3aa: CASSAMTGPMYGYTF

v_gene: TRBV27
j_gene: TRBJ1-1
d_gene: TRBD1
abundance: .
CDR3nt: TGTGCCAGCATAACGGGACAGGGGGATACTGAAGCTTTCTTT
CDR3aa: CASITGQGDTEAFF

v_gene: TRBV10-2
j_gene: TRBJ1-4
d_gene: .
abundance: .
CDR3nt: TGCGCCAGCAGTGGTACAGGTGGGGGTAGTGAAAAACTGTTTTTT
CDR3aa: CASSGTGGGSEKLFF

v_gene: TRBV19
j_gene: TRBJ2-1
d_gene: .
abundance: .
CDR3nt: TGTGCCAGTAGTATAATTCCGGGACAAGTAGAGCAGTTCTTC
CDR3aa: CASSIIPGQVEQFF

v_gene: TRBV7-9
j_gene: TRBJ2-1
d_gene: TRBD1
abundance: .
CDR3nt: TGTGCCAGCAGCCCGGGACAGGGGAGAAACAATGAGCAGTTCTTC
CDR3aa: CASSPGQGRNNEQFF

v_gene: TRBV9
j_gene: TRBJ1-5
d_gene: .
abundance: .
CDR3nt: TGTGCCAGCAGCGTAGGGTCGGGGCCCCATCAGCCCCAGCATTTT
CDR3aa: CASSVGSGPHQPQHF

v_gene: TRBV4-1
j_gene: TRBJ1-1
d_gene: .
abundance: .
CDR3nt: TGCGCCAGCAGCCAAGTACACGGGAACACTGAAGCTTTCTTT
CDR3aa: CASSQVHGNTEAFF

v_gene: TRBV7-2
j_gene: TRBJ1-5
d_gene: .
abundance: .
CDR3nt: TGTGCCAGCAGCCATGACAGGTTTTGGAATCAGCCCCAGCATTTT
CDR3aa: CASSHDRFWNQPQHF

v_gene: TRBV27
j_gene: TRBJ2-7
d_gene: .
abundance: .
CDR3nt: TGTGCCAGCACACAGGGATCTGGGTACTACGAGCAGTACTTC
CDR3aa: CASTQGSGYYEQYF

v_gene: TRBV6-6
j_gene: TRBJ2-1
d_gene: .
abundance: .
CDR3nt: TGTGCCAGCGCGACAGCCAATGAGCAGTTCTTC
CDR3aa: CASATANEQFF

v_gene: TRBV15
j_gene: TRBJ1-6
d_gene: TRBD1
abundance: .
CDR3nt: TGTGCCACCAGCAGAGGCAGACAGGGAGGCTCACCCCTCCACTTT
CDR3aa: CATSRGRQGGSPLHF

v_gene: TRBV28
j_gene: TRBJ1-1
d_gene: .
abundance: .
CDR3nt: TGTGCCAGCGTAACCCGGGGGGGGAACACTGAAGCTTTCTTT
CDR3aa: CASVTRGGNTEAFF

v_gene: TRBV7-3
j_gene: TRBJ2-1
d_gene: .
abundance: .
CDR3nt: TGTGCCAGCAGCTTAGAACCGGGACTGAGCTCCTACAATGAGCAGTTCTTC
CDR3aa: CASSLEPGLSSYNEQFF

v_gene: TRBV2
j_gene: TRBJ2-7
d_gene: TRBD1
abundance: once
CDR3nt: TGTGCCAGCAGTGAACCCCCGGGACAGGGAGACGAGCAGTACTTC
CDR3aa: CASSEPPGQGDEQYF

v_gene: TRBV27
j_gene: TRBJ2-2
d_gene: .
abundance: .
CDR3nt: TGTGCCAGCAGCATGGGTAGGGGCACCGGGGAGCTGTTTTTT
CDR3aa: CASSMGRGTGELFF